This T cell receptor (beta chain) emerged from a study of CD8 T cells in ankylosing spondylitis. Quantitative barcoded 5'-RACE was used to prepare TCR beta libraries. TCRdb passed the 5' RACE reads through MiXCR, listing each CDR3 protein once. The sample has 700,000 to 850,000 distinct CDR3 sequences, 12% seen once; the top ten hold about 0.5%. For this clonotype: What it binds is not known.

The study, taken as a whole, reports: Disease-linked clones, CD8+, were relatively rare in peripheral blood. Apparently characteristic of ankylosing spondylitis blood was a TCR beta motif (roughly eight highly homologous variants). Disease-linked clones were reportedly significantly enriched in matched ankylosing spondylitis synovial fluid. Some of these motif variants have turned up before, in reports on reactive arthritis synovial fluid and blood.

Sequencing used blood, either unsorted or a sorted T cell fraction (not recorded which). The sequence came from a male donor with ankylosing spondylitis.

CDR3 residues: CSARSNYEQYF. For the CDR3, the DNA is TGCAGTGCTAGGTCAAATTACGAGCAGTACTTC. V usage is TRBV20-1 and J usage is TRBJ2-7; D is uncertain. With 3 bases removed from V and 4 bases from J, the gap between germline ends came to 7 bases. This CDR3 spans 11 amino acids. The germline CDR1 and CDR2 sequences are DFQATT and SNEGSKA (reference sequence).